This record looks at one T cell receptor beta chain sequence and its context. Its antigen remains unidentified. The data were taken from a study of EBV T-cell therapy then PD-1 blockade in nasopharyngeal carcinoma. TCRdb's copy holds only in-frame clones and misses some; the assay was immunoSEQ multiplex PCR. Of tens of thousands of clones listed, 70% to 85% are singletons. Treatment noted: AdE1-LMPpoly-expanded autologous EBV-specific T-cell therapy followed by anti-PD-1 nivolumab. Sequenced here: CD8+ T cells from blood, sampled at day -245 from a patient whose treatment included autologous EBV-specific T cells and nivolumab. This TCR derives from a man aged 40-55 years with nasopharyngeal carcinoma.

The CDR3 region has the DNA TGTGCCAGCAGCCCCCCAGGGGGCAATCAGCCCCAGCATTTT. This sequence encodes CASSPPGGNQPQHF. The chain is built from TRBV7-9 and TRBJ1-5; a weak D match, TRBD1 (6 bases). Trimming shortened V by 5 bases and J by 2 bases, and 10 bases separated the two germline ends. The CDR3 length is 14 residues. In germline, CDR1 is SEHNR, CDR2 FQNEAQ (reference sequence).